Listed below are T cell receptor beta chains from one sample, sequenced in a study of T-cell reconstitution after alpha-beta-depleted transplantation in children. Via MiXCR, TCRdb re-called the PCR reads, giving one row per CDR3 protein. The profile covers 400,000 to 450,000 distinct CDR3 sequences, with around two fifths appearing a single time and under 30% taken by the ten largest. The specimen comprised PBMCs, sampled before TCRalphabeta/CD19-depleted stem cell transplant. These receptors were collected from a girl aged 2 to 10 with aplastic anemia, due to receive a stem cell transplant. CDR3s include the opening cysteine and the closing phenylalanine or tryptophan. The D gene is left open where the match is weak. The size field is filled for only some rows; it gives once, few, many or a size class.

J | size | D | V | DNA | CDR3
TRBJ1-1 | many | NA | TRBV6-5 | TGTGCCAGCAGTTATAGCCGGGGGGCAGTGAACACTGAAGCTTTCTTT | CASSYSRGAVNTEAFF
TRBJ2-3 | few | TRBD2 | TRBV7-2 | TGTGCCAGCCTCCTTAGCGGGATTAGCACAGATACGCAGTATTTT | CASLLSGISTDTQYF
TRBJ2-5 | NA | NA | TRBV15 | TGTGCCACCAGCGGGCTCATAGGGGCCAAAAGGGAGACCCAGTACTTC | CATSGLIGAKRETQYF
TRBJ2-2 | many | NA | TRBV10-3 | TGTGCCACCGAGGCAAGGCGGGAATACACCGGGGAGCTGTTTTTT | CATEARREYTGELFF
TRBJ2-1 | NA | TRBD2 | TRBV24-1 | TGTGCCACCAGTGATAGCGGGAGAGGGGAGCAGTTCTTC | CATSDSGRGEQFF
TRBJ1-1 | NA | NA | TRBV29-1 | TGCAGCGTTGATTGGGGTACTGAAGCTTTCTTT | CSVDWGTEAFF
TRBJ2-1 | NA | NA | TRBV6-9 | TGTGCCAGCAGTTCGGACTGGGACAATGAGCAGTTCTTC | CASSSDWDNEQFF
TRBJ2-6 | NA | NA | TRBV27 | TGTGCCAGCAGTTCGGGGGGCCCGATAGGCGGGGCCAACGTCCTGACTTTC | CASSSGGPIGGANVLTF
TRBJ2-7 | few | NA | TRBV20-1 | TGCAGTGCCCGCAGGGCCAATGGATACGAGCAGTACTTC | CSARRANGYEQYF
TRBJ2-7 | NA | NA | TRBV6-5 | TGTGCCAGCAGTTACGCGTGGACAGGAGGGTACGAGCAGTACTTC | CASSYAWTGGYEQYF
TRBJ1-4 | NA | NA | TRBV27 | TGTGCCAGCAGCCGAACAGGGACTAATGAAAAACTGTTTTTT | CASSRTGTNEKLFF
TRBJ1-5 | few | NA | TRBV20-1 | TGCAGTGCTAGAGATAAGGTTGGAGGATTGAGCCAGCCCCAGCATTTT | CSARDKVGGLSQPQHF
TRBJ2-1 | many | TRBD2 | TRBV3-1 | TGTGCCAGCAGCCAAGTGCTAGCGGGAGGGCATGAGCAGTTCTTC | CASSQVLAGGHEQFF
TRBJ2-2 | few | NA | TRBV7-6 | TGTGCCAGCAGCTTAAAATACGGGGGCGAGAACACCGGGGAGCTGTTTTTT | CASSLKYGGENTGELFF
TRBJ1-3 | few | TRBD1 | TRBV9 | TGTGCCAGCAGCGCACAGGGGGCGAGTGGAAACACCATATATTTT | CASSAQGASGNTIYF
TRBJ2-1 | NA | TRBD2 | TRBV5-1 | TGCGCCAGCAGCTTAGAGCGGGAGGCCACGCTAGGTGAGCAGTTCTTC | CASSLEREATLGEQFF
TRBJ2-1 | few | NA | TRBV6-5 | TGTGCCAGCAGTTCCGGGACTTCCGACAGGTTCTTC | CASSSGTSDRFF
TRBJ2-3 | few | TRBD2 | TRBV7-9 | TGTGCCAGCAGCTCGGGACTAGCGGGAGGCCTCACAGATACGCAGTATTTT | CASSSGLAGGLTDTQYF
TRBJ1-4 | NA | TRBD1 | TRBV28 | TGTGCCAGCAGTTTAGGGAATGGACAGGGCCCTAATGAAAAACTGTTTTTT | CASSLGNGQGPNEKLFF
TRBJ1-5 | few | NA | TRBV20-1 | TGCAGTGCTACGAAGGGGTTAAGGGGCAATCAGCCCCAGCATTTT | CSATKGLRGNQPQHF
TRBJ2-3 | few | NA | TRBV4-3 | TGCGCCAGCAGCCAAGAGTTCGGTAGAGGGGAGTACGATACGCAGTATTTT | CASSQEFGRGEYDTQYF
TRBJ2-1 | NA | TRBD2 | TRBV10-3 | TGTGCCATCTCGCGGGAGGGGAGGTCCTACAATGAGCAGTTCTTC | CAISREGRSYNEQFF
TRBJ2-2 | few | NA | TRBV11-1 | TGTGCCAGCAGCCCCCTAGACGGGAACACCGGGGAGCTGTTTTTT | CASSPLDGNTGELFF
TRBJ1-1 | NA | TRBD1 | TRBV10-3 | TGTGCCATCAGTGCCTCCGCGGGACAGGGGGAGGAGGAAGCTTTCTTT | CAISASAGQGEEEAFF
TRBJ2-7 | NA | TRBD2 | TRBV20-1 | TGCAGTGCCACCACGACTAGCGGGGGATACGAGCAGTACTTC | CSATTTSGGYEQYF
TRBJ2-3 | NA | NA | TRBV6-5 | TGTGCCAGCAGTTCGCGCGGGACGGGGACAGATACGCAGTATTTT | CASSSRGTGTDTQYF
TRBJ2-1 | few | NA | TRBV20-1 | TGCAGTGCTAGACATACCGGGCCGATAAACAATGAGCAGTTCTTC | CSARHTGPINNEQFF
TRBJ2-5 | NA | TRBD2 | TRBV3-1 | TGTGCCAGCAGCCAAGTCCCCCTAGCGGACCAAGAGACCCAGTACTTC | CASSQVPLADQETQYF
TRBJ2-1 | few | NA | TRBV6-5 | TGTGCCAGCAGTTACGGGCCCCTCGATCGGCAGTTCTTC | CASSYGPLDRQFF
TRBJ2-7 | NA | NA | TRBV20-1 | TGCAGTGCTAGAGGGGGGGAGCGTGTCTACGAGCAGTACTTC | CSARGGERVYEQYF
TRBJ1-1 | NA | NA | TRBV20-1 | TGCAGTGCTATGGACACAAACACTGAAGCTTTCTTT | CSAMDTNTEAFF
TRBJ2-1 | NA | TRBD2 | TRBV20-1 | TGCAGTGCTAGAGATGGACTAGCGGGCCGCAATGAGCAGTTCTTC | CSARDGLAGRNEQFF
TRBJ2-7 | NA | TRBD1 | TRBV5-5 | TGTGCCAGCAGCCTACTGACAGGGAGAACCTACGAGCAGTACTTC | CASSLLTGRTYEQYF
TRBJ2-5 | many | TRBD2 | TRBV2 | TGTGCCAGCAGGGGGACTAGCGGGAGCGTCCAAGAGACCCAGTACTTC | CASRGTSGSVQETQYF
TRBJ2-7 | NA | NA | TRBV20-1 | TGCAGTGCTAGCATCCGGGGAATGGTCTCCTACGAGCAGTACTTC | CSASIRGMVSYEQYF
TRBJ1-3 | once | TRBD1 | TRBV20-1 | TGCAGCGCAACCCCTCGACAGGGAACGGCTGGAAACACCATATATTTT | CSATPRQGTAGNTIYF
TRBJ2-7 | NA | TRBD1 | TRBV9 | TGTGCCAGCAGCAAACAGGGGCGGCACTCTCGGCAGTACTTC | CASSKQGRHSRQYF
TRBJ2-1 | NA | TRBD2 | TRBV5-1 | TGCGCCAGCAGCTTGGCTGGCGGGAGGCTATACAATGAGCAGTTCTTC | CASSLAGGRLYNEQFF
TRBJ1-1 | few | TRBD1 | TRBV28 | TGTGCCAGCAAATCAGGGGGGTCTGAAGCTTTCTTT | CASKSGGSEAFF
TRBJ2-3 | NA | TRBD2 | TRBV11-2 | TGTGCCAGCAGCTTAGACCCCCCGGAGACTAGCGGCGTTAGGACAGATACGCAGTATTTT | CASSLDPPETSGVRTDTQYF
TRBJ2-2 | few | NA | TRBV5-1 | TGCGCCAGCAGCCGGGGTCAGGGGAGAGTGACGGGGCGGGAGCTGTTTTTT | CASSRGQGRVTGRELFF
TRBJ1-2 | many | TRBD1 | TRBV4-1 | TGCGCCAGCAGCCAAGCTGGGACAGGGAATTACTATGGCTACACCTTC | CASSQAGTGNYYGYTF
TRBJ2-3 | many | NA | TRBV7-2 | TGTGCCAGCTCCCCCCCGGCAGATACGCAGTATTTT | CASSPPADTQYF
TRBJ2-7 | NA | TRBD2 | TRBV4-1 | TGCGCCAGCAGCGATAGATTAGCGGGGAACTACGAGCAGTACTTC | CASSDRLAGNYEQYF
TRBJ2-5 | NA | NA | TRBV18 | TGTGCCAGCTCACCGGTGAGGCAGGGAGAGACCCAGTACTTC | CASSPVRQGETQYF
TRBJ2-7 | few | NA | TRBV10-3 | TGTGCCATCAGTGAGTCGGGATTACCCGACTACGAGCAGTACTTC | CAISESGLPDYEQYF
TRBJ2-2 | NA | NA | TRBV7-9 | TGTGCCAGCAGCCAACTGGACTCGAACACCGGGGAGCTGTTTTTT | CASSQLDSNTGELFF
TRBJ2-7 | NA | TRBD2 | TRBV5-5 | TGTGCCAGCAGCTTGGAGGGTACTAGCGGAACCTACGAGCAGTACTTC | CASSLEGTSGTYEQYF
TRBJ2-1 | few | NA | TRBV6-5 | TGTGCCAGCATGGGACACGGGGAGCAGTTCTTC | CASMGHGEQFF
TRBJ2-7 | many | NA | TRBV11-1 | TGTGCCAGCAGTTTGGCCGGGACTCCATCCTACGAGCAGTACTTC | CASSLAGTPSYEQYF
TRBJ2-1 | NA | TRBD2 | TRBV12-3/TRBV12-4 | TGTGCCAGCAGTCCCGGACTAGCGGGAGGGCCGGAGTACAATGAGCAGTTCTTC | CASSPGLAGGPEYNEQFF
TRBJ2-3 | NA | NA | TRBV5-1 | TGCGCCAGCAGCTTTGGGCCGATCACAGATACGCAGTATTTT | CASSFGPITDTQYF
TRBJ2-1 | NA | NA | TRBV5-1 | TGCGCCAGCAGCTCTGTTGCCTCCTCCTACAATGAGCAGTTCTTC | CASSSVASSYNEQFF